These 22 T cell receptor beta chains originate from one sample sequenced in a study of T-cell memory formation after mild COVID-19. Each CDR3 protein is one row after TCRdb ran MiXCR on the 5' RACE reads. The data contain 400,000 to 500,000 distinct CDR3 sequences, around 20% of them singletons. The sequenced sample consisted of PBMCs or a T cell subset sorted from them (not recorded which). These receptors all stem from an adult woman who had mild COVID-19 (a few samples of this study predate the infection). Cell type and time point are not known.

The chain couples TRBV5-1 to TRBJ2-7, with a weak D call TRBD2 (5 bases). CDR3 length: 13 amino acids. Trimming stripped 4 bases from V and 5 bases from J, with 13 bases between. The V gene's germline CDR1 is SGHRS and CDR2 YFSETQ. For the CDR3, the DNA is TGCGCCAGCAGCGATACTAGTCCCCACGAGCAGTACTTC. Protein product: CASSDTSPHEQYF.

This clonotype was found a few times. CDR3 nucleotide sequence: TGTGCCAGCAGCTTTCGGACCGTAGACACTGAAGCTTTCTTT. Amino acid sequence: CASSFRTVDTEAFF. The genes are TRBV5-4 and TRBJ1-1; no reliable D call. This CDR3 comprises 14 residues. Germline CDR1 is SGHNT and CDR2 is YYREEE (reference sequence). The V gene lost 2 bases and the J gene lost 3 bases, with 11 bases spanning the gap.

This clonotype was observed once. The genes are TRBV6-6 and TRBJ1-3, with unresolved D. Germline V lookup: CDR1 MNHNY, CDR2 SVGAGI (reference sequence). This CDR3 comprises 13 residues. Trimming shortened V by 5 bases and J by 6 bases, and 11 bases separated the two germline ends. The CDR3 spells CASSQFNVNTIYF. DNA of the CDR3: TGTGCCAGCAGTCAGTTTAATGTAAACACCATATATTTT.

The table lists this clonotype with a few counts. The genes are TRBV4-1 and TRBJ2-7; TRBD1 matches 9 bases. Germline lookup yields CDR1 MGHRA and CDR2 YSYEKL. The V segment lost 4 bases and the J segment 7 bases; nucleotides outside the gene matches: 11. This CDR3 spans 15 amino acids. The CDR3 loop reads CASSPGQGPLLEQYF. In DNA, the CDR3 is TGCGCCAGCAGCCCGGGACAGGGTCCCTTACTGGAGCAGTACTTC.

The chain joins TRBV12-3 or TRBV12-4 to TRBJ1-4, with TRBD1 matching 12 bases. With V trimmed by 5 bases and J by 3 bases, 7 bases remained unmatched. CDR3 size: 17 residues. CDR3 sequence (DNA): TGTGCCAGCAGTGACCGGGACAGGGGGCTGTCTAATGAAAAACTGTTTTTT. It codes for CASSDRDRGLSNEKLFF.

This clonotype turned up a few times. The V gene is TRBV4-2, the J gene TRBJ2-7; perhaps TRBD2 as D (6 bases). Germline-derived CDR1 and CDR2 are LGHNA and YNFKEQ. The CDR3 loop spans 15 amino acids. V lost 0 bases to trimming and J lost 4 bases, with 13 bases between them. This chain's CDR3 is CASSQERRGQYEQYF. CDR3 sequence (DNA): TGTGCCAGCAGCCAAGAAAGGCGGGGCCAATACGAGCAGTACTTC.

The chain links TRBV29-1 to TRBJ2-1; a possible D gene is TRBD2 (6 bases). Trimming pared 6 bases from V and 1 base from J, leaving 13 bases between. The germline V gene encodes CDR1 SQVTM and CDR2 ANQGSEA. This CDR3 is 14 amino acids long. This CDR3 reads CSVAIGRSYNEQFF. Written as DNA, the CDR3 is TGCAGCGTCGCAATTGGGAGGTCCTACAATGAGCAGTTCTTC.

This clonotype occurred a few times. CDR3: CASRISSGLEKLFF. The CDR3 DNA sequence: TGTGCCAGCAGAATTTCATCGGGTTTGGAAAAACTGTTTTTT. This chain connects TRBV12-3 or TRBV12-4 to TRBJ1-4; unclear D gene. The V end was cut by 6 bases, the J end by 8 bases, with 16 bases between. The CDR3 consists of 14 residues.

This clonotype was detected a few times. V gene TRBV5-5 combines with J gene TRBJ2-3; 10 bases agree with TRBD2. Germline CDR1 SGHKS, CDR2 YYEKEE (reference sequence). Losses at the gene ends were 0 bases for V and 5 bases for J; bases not matched to a gene: 3. The CDR3 runs 15 residues. For the CDR3, the DNA is TGTGCCAGCAGCTTGGCTCTAGCGGGGGTAGATACGCAGTATTTT. Its translation: CASSLALAGVDTQYF.

As for this clonotype: One end of the junction fails to match germline, which may point to a read error. The J gene is TRBJ2-1, the V gene TRBV6-2 or TRBV6-3, with a weak D call TRBD1 (6 bases). This CDR3 contains 18 residues. From germline, CDR1 is MNHEY and CDR2 SVGEGT. This CDR3 is CASSYSPGVGVSDNEQFF. The CDR3 DNA follows: TGTGCCAGCAGTTACTCGCCAGGGGTGGGAGTCTCCGACAATGAGCAGTTCTTC.

This clonotype was counted a few times. The rearrangement joins TRBV6-5 to TRBJ1-5; D not certain. The CDR3 runs 14 residues. Trimming removed 2 bases from V and 0 bases from J, with 5 bases in between. Germline V lookup: CDR1 MNHEY, CDR2 SVGAGI. DNA for the CDR3: TGTGCCAGCAGTTACGGAAATAGCAATCAGCCCCAGCATTTT. As protein: CASSYGNSNQPQHF.

The chain combines TRBV7-2 with TRBJ2-2; 12 bases agree with TRBD2. With 5 bases clipped from V and 8 bases from J, the junction kept 12 bases outside the gene matches. This CDR3 is 17 amino acids long. Germline assignment: CDR1 SGHTA and CDR2 FQGNSA. The CDR3 nucleotides read TGTGCCAGCAGCCTTCGACCGACTAGCGGGAGACGTGGGGAGCTGTTTTTT. This codes for CASSLRPTSGRRGELFF. Together with reference TRBV7-2 and TRBJ2-2, the CDR3 gives the full variable domain: GAGVSQSPSNKVTEKGKDVELRCDPISGHTALYWYRQSLGQGLEFLIYFQGNSAPDKSGLPSDRFSAERTGGSVSTLTIQRTQQEDSAVYLCASSLRPTSGRRGELFFGEGSRLTVL.

This clonotype has just a few counts. V and J are TRBV12-3 or TRBV12-4 and TRBJ1-1, with 7 bases lining up with TRBD1. There are 13 residues in the CDR3. V was pared by 6 bases and J by 11 bases, with 12 bases of the junction left unmatched. The DNA for the CDR3 is TGTGCCAGCAGATGGCAGGGGGTGAATAGGGCTTTCTTT. It encodes CASRWQGVNRAFF.

The chain employs TRBV7-9 and TRBJ2-2; 9 bases are a match to TRBD2. The CDR3 runs 16 residues. Trimming removed 5 bases from V and 5 bases from J; junction bases left unmatched: 9. From germline, CDR1 is SEHNR and CDR2 FQNEAQ (reference sequence). This CDR3 is CASSPVGLAQTGELFF. As DNA, the CDR3 is TGTGCCAGCAGCCCTGTGGGACTAGCTCAAACCGGGGAGCTGTTTTTT.

This clonotype has a handful of counts. V and J are TRBV18 and TRBJ2-7, with TRBD1 matching 8 bases. V lost 5 bases and J lost 0; bases outside the gene matches: 6. Per the germline V gene, CDR1 is KGHSH and CDR2 is LQKENI. The CDR3 spans 15 residues. The CDR3 coding sequence is TGTGCCAGCTCAGGCGACAGGGGACACTCCTACGAGCAGTACTTC. Its protein is CASSGDRGHSYEQYF.

The table lists this clonotype with many counts. V usage is TRBV5-1 and J usage is TRBJ2-2; TRBD2 aligns across 8 bases. V was pared by 5 bases and J by 4 bases, with 1 base of the junction left unmatched. The CDR3 is made up of 13 amino acids. From germline, CDR1 is SGHRS and CDR2 YFSETQ. CDR3 in DNA: TGCGCCAGCAGACTAGCGGCCACCGGGGAGCTGTTTTTT. Its translation: CASRLAATGELFF.

The chain couples TRBV7-3 to TRBJ2-7; TRBD1 or TRBD2 may be the D gene (6 bases each). V lost 5 bases to trimming and J lost 5 bases, with 13 bases between them. The CDR3 length is 13 residues. Germline V CDR1 and CDR2: SGHTA, FQGTGA. The CDR3 reads CASSLARGHEQYF. The CDR3 DNA sequence: TGTGCCAGCAGCCTCGCCCGGGGGCACGAGCAGTACTTC.

This clonotype was found a few times. V usage is TRBV18 and J usage is TRBJ2-3, with unresolved D. V shed 3 bases and J shed 6 bases, with 10 bases lying between them. The CDR3 spans 13 residues. The germline gives CDR1 KGHSH, CDR2 LQKENI. The CDR3 region is CASSPHSRDTQYF. The DNA for the CDR3 is TGTGCCAGCTCACCCCACAGCAGGGATACGCAGTATTTT.

This clonotype has more than one count but fewer than ten. The gene calls are TRBV11-2 and TRBJ2-2, with D unresolved. The CDR3 is 12 residues long. V was cut by 5 bases and J by 6 bases, with 7 bases left in between. Looked up from germline, CDR1 is SGHAT and CDR2 is FQNNGV. The CDR3 nucleotides read TGTGCCAGCAGCGTCCTAGCCGGGGAGCTGTTTTTT. Translating gives CASSVLAGELFF.

This rearrangement joins TRBV10-3 to TRBJ1-6; no reliable D call. V lost 0 bases to trimming and J lost 7 bases, with 10 bases between them. This CDR3 has 15 amino acids. Germline V gene lookup returns CDR1 ENHRY and CDR2 SYGVKD. CDR3 bases: TGTGCCATCAGTGAGTCGACTCTCGGAAATTCACCCCTCCACTTT. It encodes CAISESTLGNSPLHF.

As to this clonotype: An end of the junction differs from the germline gene, which may be a read error. V is TRBV5-1 and J is TRBJ1-1; no reliable D call. CDR1 and CDR2 from the germline V gene are SGHRS and YFSETQ. The CDR3 contains 14 residues. CDR3 residues: CASSLGWENTEAYF. The CDR3 DNA reads TGCGCCAGCAGCTTGGGATGGGAGAACACTGAAGCTTACTTT.

The chain employs TRBV30 and TRBJ1-1; tentative D call: TRBD1 (5 bases). The germline V gene encodes CDR1 GTSNPN and CDR2 SVGIG (reference sequence). The CDR3 is made up of 14 amino acids. Trimming removed 4 bases at V and 3 bases at J, with 15 bases between. CDR3 DNA sequence: TGTGCCTGGATCCGGGTGGGGGAGTACACTGAAGCTTTCTTT. It translates to CAWIRVGEYTEAFF.